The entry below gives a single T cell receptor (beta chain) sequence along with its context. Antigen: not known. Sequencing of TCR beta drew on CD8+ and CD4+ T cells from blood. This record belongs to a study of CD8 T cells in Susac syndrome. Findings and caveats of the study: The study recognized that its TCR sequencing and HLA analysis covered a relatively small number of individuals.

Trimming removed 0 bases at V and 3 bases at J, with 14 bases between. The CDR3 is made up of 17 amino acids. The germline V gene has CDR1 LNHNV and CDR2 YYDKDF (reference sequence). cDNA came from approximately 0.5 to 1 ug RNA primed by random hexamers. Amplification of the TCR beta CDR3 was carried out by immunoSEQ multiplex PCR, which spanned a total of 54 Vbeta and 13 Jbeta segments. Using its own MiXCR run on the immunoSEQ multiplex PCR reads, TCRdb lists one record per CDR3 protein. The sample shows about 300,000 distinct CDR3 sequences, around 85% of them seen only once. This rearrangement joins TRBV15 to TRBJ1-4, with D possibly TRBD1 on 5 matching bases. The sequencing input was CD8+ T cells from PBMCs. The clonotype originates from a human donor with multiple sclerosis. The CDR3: CATSRDGVGRPNEKLFF. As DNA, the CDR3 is TGTGCCACCAGCAGAGATGGCGTGGGACGTCCTAATGAAAAACTGTTTTTT.